Each of the 30 T cell receptor beta chains below was sequenced from the same sample in a study of blood T cell repertoires in COVID-19. Data came from immunoSEQ multiplex PCR; TCRdb stores just in-frame clones and leaves some out. In the table there are 15,000 to 20,000 clones, 82% of which are singletons. The sequenced sample was peripheral blood. Receptors were obtained from a human donor in a cohort sampled during active COVID-19.

This clone was counted a few times. V gene TRBV28 combines with J gene TRBJ1-1; possible D gene TRBD1, 5 bases. This CDR3 comprises 16 residues. The ends were cut back, 8 bases at V and 0 bases at J, with 19 bases in the middle. The germline CDR1 and CDR2 sequences are MDHEN and SYDVKM. The CDR3 is CASVSRRGALNTEAFF. For the CDR3, the DNA is TGTGCCAGCGTCTCCCGACGCGGGGCCCTGAACACTGAAGCTTTCTTT.

The chain has TRBV18 and TRBJ2-1; 7 bases are shared with TRBD2. Trimming took 1 base from V and 1 from J; bases not matched to a gene: 1. This CDR3 comprises 15 residues. The germline V gene has CDR1 KGHSH and CDR2 LQKENI. The CDR3 DNA is TGTGCCAGCTCACCACGCGGGGGTTCCTACAATGAGCAGTTCTTC. This gives the protein CASSPRGGSYNEQFF.

The rearrangement joins TRBV2 to TRBJ2-1; tentatively, D is TRBD2 (5 bases). Per germline, CDR1 SNHLY and CDR2 FYNNEI. Between the trimmed V and J ends, which lost 7 bases and 3 bases, there was a span of 16 bases. The CDR3 has 15 residues. The chain's CDR3 is CASISDYQDYNEQFF. CDR3 DNA sequence: TGTGCCAGCATTAGTGACTACCAGGACTACAATGAGCAGTTCTTC.

The chain links TRBV6-4 to TRBJ2-2; TRBD2 aligns across 11 bases. The CDR3 has 14 amino acids. Losses at the gene ends were 6 bases for V and 3 bases for J; bases not matched to a gene: 0. Germline loops: CDR1 MRHNA, CDR2 SNTAGT. The CDR3 DNA follows: TGTGCCAGCAGACTAGCGGGAGACACCGGGGAGCTGTTTTTT. Translation gives CASRLAGDTGELFF.

Only a few counts were recorded for this clone. The rearrangement uses TRBV7-6 and TRBJ2-6; D might be TRBD2 (5 bases). Trimming pared 0 bases from V and 2 bases from J, leaving 11 bases between. CDR1 and CDR2 (germline): SGHVS, FNYEAQ. The length of the CDR3 is 17 residues. CDR3 bases: TGTGCCAGCAGCTTAGCCGGGGTGGGGACTGGGGCCAACGTCCTGACTTTC. It yields the protein CASSLAGVGTGANVLTF.

The DNA for the CDR3 is TGTGCCACCAGCAGGAACAGGGGTATCGACGGCTACACCTTC. Translating gives CATSRNRGIDGYTF. The V call is TRBV15, the J call TRBJ1-2; 7 bases are a match to TRBD1. The J segment lost 8 bases and the V segment lost 3 bases, leaving 9 bases of the junction unmatched. This CDR3 spans 14 amino acids. Germline lookup yields CDR1 LNHNV and CDR2 YYDKDF (reference sequence).

The chain links TRBV4-3 to TRBJ2-1; 8 bases match TRBD1. V dropped 1 base and J dropped 6; count of bases not matched to a gene: 5. This CDR3 comprises 15 residues. In germline, CDR1 is LGHNA, CDR2 YSLEER. The CDR3 sequence: CASSQGTGPANEQFF. Written as DNA, the CDR3 is TGCGCCAGCAGCCAAGGGACAGGGCCCGCCAATGAGCAGTTCTTC.

This rearrangement joins TRBV6-4 to TRBJ2-1, with 9 bases lining up with TRBD2. After removal of 3 bases from V and 0 bases from J, the junction contained 0 bases not matched to a gene. Germline CDR1 MRHNA, CDR2 SNTAGT. The CDR3 is 15 residues long. CDR3 DNA: TGTGCCAGCAGTGAGCGGGGGGGCTCCTACAATGAGCAGTTCTTC. It encodes CASSERGGSYNEQFF.

The chain is built from TRBV24-1 and TRBJ2-3; TRBD2 aligns across 14 bases. This CDR3 comprises 18 residues. Germline V gene lookup returns CDR1 KGHDR and CDR2 SFDVKD. V lost 5 bases and J lost 3; bases outside the gene matches: 9. The CDR3 DNA follows: TGTGCCACCAGTGCTATTCCGGGACTAGCGGGGGAGACAGATACGCAGTATTTT. Encoded protein: CATSAIPGLAGETDTQYF.

This clone is medium-sized. V gene TRBV9 combines with J gene TRBJ2-2, with 7 bases matching TRBD2. Losses at the gene ends were 3 bases for V and 5 bases for J; bases not matched to a gene: 7. CDR3 length: 15 amino acids. The V gene's germline CDR1 is SGDLS and CDR2 YYNGEE. Written as DNA, the CDR3 is TGTGCCAGCAGCGCTGCGGGAGTAGGGACCGGGGAGCTGTTTTTT. Amino acids: CASSAAGVGTGELFF.

J is TRBJ2-3 and V is TRBV15; 9 nucleotides agree with TRBD1. The CDR3 is made up of 17 amino acids. Germline CDR1 is LNHNV and CDR2 is YYDKDF (reference sequence). The V gene end was trimmed by 3 bases and the J gene end by 3 bases; junction bases not matched to a gene: 10. CDR3: CATSSFLGTGTTDTQYF. In DNA form, the CDR3 reads TGTGCCACCAGCAGCTTTCTCGGGACAGGGACGACAGATACGCAGTATTTT.

The chain has TRBV19 and TRBJ2-5, with TRBD2 matching over 13 bases. This CDR3 has 19 amino acids. The germline gives CDR1 LNHDA, CDR2 SQIVND (reference sequence). V was pared by 3 bases and J by 5 bases, with 15 bases of the junction left unmatched. Here the CDR3 DNA reads TGTGCCAGTAGTATGGCCTCCGGGACTAGCGGGACCAGTAGGGAGACCCAGTACTTC. It translates to CASSMASGTSGTSRETQYF. Drawing the rest from reference TRBV19 and TRBJ2-5, the complete variable domain is DGGITQSPKYLFRKEGQNVTLSCEQNLNHDAMYWYRQDPGQGLRLIYYSQIVNDFQKGDIAEGYSVSREKKESFPLTVTSAQKNPTAFYLCASSMASGTSGTSRETQYFGPGTRLLVL.

The V and J genes are TRBV5-4 and TRBJ1-6, with D perhaps TRBD1 (5 bases). The germline CDR1 and CDR2 sequences are SGHNT and YYREEE (reference sequence). The CDR3 is 16 amino acids. The V and J ends lost 4 bases and 5 bases respectively, with 16 bases between them. The CDR3 sequence: CASSPDLGHNNSPLHF. Written as DNA, the CDR3 is TGTGCCAGCAGCCCCGACCTCGGACATAATAATTCACCCCTCCACTTT.

V and J are TRBV3-1 (or the pseudogene TRBV3-2) and TRBJ1-1, with D possibly being TRBD1 (6 bases). Germline assignment: CDR1 LGHDT and CDR2 YNNKEL (reference sequence). CDR3 length equals 13 residues. The V end was cut by 1 base, the J end by 11 bases, with 14 bases between. CDR3 loop: CASSQGSSQGAFF. For the CDR3, the DNA is TGTGCCAGCAGCCAAGGTTCAAGCCAGGGGGCTTTCTTT.

The rearrangement joins TRBV28 to TRBJ1-5, with D uncertain. Trimming removed 3 bases at V and 0 bases at J, with 9 bases between. The length of the CDR3 is 15 residues. The V gene's germline CDR1 is MDHEN and CDR2 SYDVKM. The CDR3 DNA reads TGTGCCAGCAGTTTTAGGAGGAGTAGCAATCAGCCCCAGCATTTT. Its protein is CASSFRRSSNQPQHF.

The chain couples TRBV7-9 to TRBJ2-7, with D hard to call. The CDR3 length is 14 residues. CDR1 is SEHNR, CDR2 FQNEAQ, per germline (reference sequence). Between the trimmed V and J ends, which lost 2 bases and 3 bases, there was a span of 11 bases. The CDR3 DNA follows: TGTGCCAGCAGCTTATCGAGAGATATCTACGAGCAGTACTTC. Its protein product is CASSLSRDIYEQYF.

CDR3 coding DNA: TGCGCCAGCAGCTTACATTCGGGAGAGACCCAGTACTTC. The encoded protein is CASSLHSGETQYF. The J gene is TRBJ2-5, the V gene TRBV5-1; D ambiguous. Germline V lookup: CDR1 SGHRS, CDR2 YFSETQ. V was clipped by 2 bases and J by 4 bases, with 9 bases between them. CDR3 size: 13 residues.

V and J are TRBV6-5 and TRBJ2-7, with a tentative D call TRBD2 (7 bases). The CDR3 runs 14 residues. V was shortened by 6 bases and J by 7 bases, with 19 bases between the two germline ends. Germline CDR1 reads MNHEY; CDR2 reads SVGAGI. CDR3 residues: CASRSGTLDLEQYF. DNA of the CDR3: TGTGCCAGCAGAAGCGGGACACTCGACCTTGAGCAGTACTTC.

This clone was observed a handful of times. The chain recombines TRBV14 with TRBJ2-2, with TRBD1 matching over 7 bases. Germline lookup yields CDR1 SGHDN and CDR2 FVKESK. The CDR3 length is 17 residues. The ends lost 2 bases at V and 0 bases at J; junction bases unmatched: 6. This CDR3 is CASSQRTGTANTGELFF. CDR3 DNA sequence: TGTGCCAGCAGCCAACGTACCGGGACAGCGAACACCGGGGAGCTGTTTTTT. Drawing the rest from reference TRBV14 and TRBJ2-2, the complete variable domain is EAGVTQFPSHSVIEKGQTVTLRCDPISGHDNLYWYRRVMGKEIKFLLHFVKESKQDESGMPNNRFLAERTGGTYSTLKVQPAELEDSGVYFCASSQRTGTANTGELFFGEGSRLTVL.

The chain carries TRBV11-2 and TRBJ2-3; D is ambiguous. Germline V gene data show CDR1 as SGHAT and CDR2 as FQNNGV. Trimming pared 3 bases from V and 0 bases from J, leaving 4 bases between. This CDR3 has 13 residues. The CDR3 DNA sequence: TGTGCCAGCAGCTTGACAAGCACAGATACGCAGTATTTT. Amino acids: CASSLTSTDTQYF.

The sample holds one count of this clone. The chain carries TRBV19 and TRBJ2-1; 10 bases map to TRBD2. CDR1 and CDR2 (germline): LNHDA, SQIVND (reference sequence). V shed 8 bases and J 9 bases; nucleotides not matched to a gene: 10. The CDR3 is 14 residues long. The CDR3 coding sequence is TGTGCCAGTGGAGCGGGAGGGCCGGGGAGTGAGCAGTTCTTC. Translating it yields CASGAGGPGSEQFF. Full variable domain (missing parts from reference TRBV19 and TRBJ2-1): DGGITQSPKYLFRKEGQNVTLSCEQNLNHDAMYWYRQDPGQGLRLIYYSQIVNDFQKGDIAEGYSVSREKKESFPLTVTSAQKNPTAFYLCASGAGGPGSEQFFGPGTRLTVL.

Only one count was recorded for this clone. The J gene is TRBJ2-5, the V gene TRBV5-1; D unresolved. Per germline, CDR1 SGHRS and CDR2 YFSETQ. With 0 bases removed from V and 2 bases from J, the gap between germline ends came to 8 bases. The CDR3 covers 14 residues. In DNA, the CDR3 is TGCGCCAGCAGCTTGGGGAGTATACAAGAGACCCAGTACTTC. Its translation is CASSLGSIQETQYF.

This clone counts as medium-sized. The V call is TRBV6-4, the J call TRBJ1-4, with a tentative D call TRBD1 (6 bases). Germline V CDR1 and CDR2: MRHNA, SNTAGT. Trimming stripped 4 bases from V and 7 bases from J, with 7 bases between. The CDR3 runs 12 residues. The CDR3 nucleotides read TGTGCCAGCAGTGGACAGGTTGAAAAACTGTTTTTT. Amino acid sequence: CASSGQVEKLFF.

The CDR3 nucleotides are TGCAGTGCTAGAGCAGTGATTGAGCAGTTCTTC. Translating gives CSARAVIEQFF. This chain joins TRBV20-1 and TRBJ2-1; D is unresolved. Germline CDR1 and CDR2: DFQATT and SNEGSKA (reference sequence). V was clipped by 1 base and J by 9 bases, with 7 bases between them. The CDR3 loop spans 11 amino acids.

The chain recombines TRBV5-5 with TRBJ2-5, with 7 bases matching TRBD2. CDR1 is SGHKS and CDR2 is YYEKEE in the germline V gene (reference sequence). The CDR3 length is 13 residues. V dropped 3 bases and J dropped 4; count of bases not matched to a gene: 3. This CDR3 is CASSWWGGETQYF. The CDR3 DNA reads as TGTGCCAGCAGCTGGTGGGGGGGAGAGACCCAGTACTTC.

The gene calls are TRBV4-2 and TRBJ2-2, with TRBD2 matching 10 bases. Germline lookup yields CDR1 LGHNA and CDR2 YNFKEQ. The J segment lost 6 bases and the V segment lost 1 base, leaving 5 bases of the junction unmatched. The CDR3 is made up of 16 amino acids. Here the CDR3 DNA reads TGTGCCAGCAGCCAAGTTTTAGCGGGAGGTCCCGGGGAGCTGTTTTTT. Residues: CASSQVLAGGPGELFF.

The chain recombines TRBV5-4 with TRBJ2-1, with D possibly being TRBD2 (5 bases). The CDR3 sequence is 15 residues long. Deletions cut 1 base from V and 0 bases from J, with 8 bases between. Looked up from germline, CDR1 is SGHNT and CDR2 is YYREEE (reference sequence). In nucleotides, the CDR3 is TGTGCCAGCAGCTTGAGACGGGGCTCCTACAATGAGCAGTTCTTC. Encoded protein: CASSLRRGSYNEQFF. Supplemented by reference TRBV5-4 and TRBJ2-1, the full variable domain reads ETGVTQSPTHLIKTRGQQVTLRCSSQSGHNTVSWYQQALGQGPQFIFQYYREEENGRGNFPPRFSGLQFPNYSSELNVNALELDDSALYLCASSLRRGSYNEQFFGPGTRLTVL.

The chain joins TRBV19 to TRBJ2-2; TRBD2 matches at 9 bases. Germline V gene sequence: CDR1 LNHDA, CDR2 SQIVND (reference sequence). Trimming cost V 3 bases and J 0 bases; bases outside gene matches: 2. This CDR3 is 16 amino acids long. This chain's CDR3 is CASSIIAGANTGELFF. In DNA, the CDR3 is TGTGCCAGTAGTATTATAGCGGGGGCGAACACCGGGGAGCTGTTTTTT.

V gene TRBV6-5 combines with J gene TRBJ2-7; 10 bases agree with TRBD1. Germline CDR1 is MNHEY and CDR2 is SVGAGI. With 7 bases clipped from V and 1 base from J, the junction kept 7 bases outside the gene matches. This CDR3 contains 15 residues. The CDR3 coding sequence is TGTGCCAGCAAAGAGGGGACAGGGGCATCCTACGAGCAGTACTTC. Residues: CASKEGTGASYEQYF.

This chain connects TRBV27 to TRBJ2-7, with 7 bases identical to TRBD1. The CDR3 consists of 13 residues. Germline V gene data show CDR1 as MNHEY and CDR2 as SMNVEV (reference sequence). V was pared by 8 bases and J by 0 bases, with 4 bases of the junction left unmatched. CDR3 bases: TGTGCCAGCGGATGGGACAGCTCCTACGAGCAGTACTTC. Its protein is CASGWDSSYEQYF.